This TCR beta chain derives from a study of tumor and adjacent non-tumor tissue in lung cancer. Study as a whole: Each sample yielded 3.5 million to 5 million productive TCRbeta reads on average.

Note on this clonotype: The antigen remains undetermined. This likely comes from a read error, as the CDR3 has no conserved phenylalanine or tryptophan at its end. No DNA is shown, since the ends of the CDR3 on it are uncertain; the CDR3 is the one TCRdb lists.

A modified ARM-PCR protocol with three rounds of nested PCR amplified TCRbeta. TCRdb re-called the multiplex PCR reads through MiXCR, storing one row per CDR3 protein. The sample holds some 74,000 distinct CDR3 sequences, about two thirds seen once. General study findings and limits: TCR diversity was significantly greater in tumor than normal lung tissue.

Germline lookup yields CDR1 DFQATT and CDR2 SNEGSKA (reference sequence). The CDR3 spans 14 amino acids, including both terminal residues. No cell sorting was done before RNA was extracted from the tissue. This sequence originates from a woman aged 40 to 55 with non-small cell lung cancer. The sequencing input was lung tumor tissue. The V and J genes are TRBV20-1 and TRBJ2-7; the table's D gene call, TRBD2, was not cross checked with the DNA. The CDR3 loop is CSASPLAGFYEQYL.